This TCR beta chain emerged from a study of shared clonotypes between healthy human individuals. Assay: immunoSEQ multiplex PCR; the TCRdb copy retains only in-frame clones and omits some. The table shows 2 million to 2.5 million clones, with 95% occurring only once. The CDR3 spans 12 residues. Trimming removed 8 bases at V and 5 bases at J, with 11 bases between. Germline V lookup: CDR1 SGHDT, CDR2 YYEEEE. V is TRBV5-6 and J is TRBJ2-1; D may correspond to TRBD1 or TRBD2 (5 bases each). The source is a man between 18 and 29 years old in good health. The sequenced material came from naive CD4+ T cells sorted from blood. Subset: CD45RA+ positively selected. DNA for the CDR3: TGTGCCAGTACGGGGCCCCACAATGAGCAGTTCTTC. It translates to CASTGPHNEQFF.